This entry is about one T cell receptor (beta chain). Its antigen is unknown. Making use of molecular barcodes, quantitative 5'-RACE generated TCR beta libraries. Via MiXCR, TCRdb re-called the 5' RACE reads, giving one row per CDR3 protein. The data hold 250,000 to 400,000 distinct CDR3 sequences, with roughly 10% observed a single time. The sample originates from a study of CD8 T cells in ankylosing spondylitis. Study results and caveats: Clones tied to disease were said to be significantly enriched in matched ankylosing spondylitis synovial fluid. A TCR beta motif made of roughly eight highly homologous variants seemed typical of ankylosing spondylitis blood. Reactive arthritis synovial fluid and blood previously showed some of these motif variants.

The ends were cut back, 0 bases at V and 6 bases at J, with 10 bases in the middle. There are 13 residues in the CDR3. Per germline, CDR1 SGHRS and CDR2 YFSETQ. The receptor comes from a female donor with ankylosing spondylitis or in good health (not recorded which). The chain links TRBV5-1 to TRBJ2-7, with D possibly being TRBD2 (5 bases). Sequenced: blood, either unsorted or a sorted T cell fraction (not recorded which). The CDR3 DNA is TGCGCCAGCAGCTTGGCGGTCCTAGCCGAGCAGTACTTC. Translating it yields CASSLAVLAEQYF.